This TCR beta chain was found in a study of molecular identifiers for immune sequencing clone quantification. Study-wide findings and caveats: Clonotypes topping 20 RNA copies carried over 99% of effector molecules but under 1% of naive ones.

Concerning this clonotype: The antigen is unknown. Germline is not matched at one junction end, which may reflect a read error.

Libraries of naive CD8 cells were prepared from about 20,000 to 1,000,000 sorted cells using 10%, 30% or 50% RNA. Sorting defined naive CD8 T cells as CD8+CD4-CCR7+CD45RA+. Previously described methods and listed TCR primers were employed for the bulk TCR libraries. TCRdb analysed the PCR reads with MiXCR anew, one entry per CDR3 protein. The data show about 510,000 distinct CDR3 sequences, about 25% seen once. CDR1 and CDR2 (germline): MNHNY, SVGAGI (reference sequence). The CDR3 totals 13 residues. The V call is TRBV6-6, the J call TRBJ2-7; D not resolved. The source of this sequence is a human donor in good health. Some libraries in this study had Jurkat cell RNA spiked in. The specimen was naive CD8+ T cells from blood, with Jurkat cell RNA spiked in. Sample subset: FACS-sorted CD8+CD4-CCR7+CD45RA+ naive T cells. Here the CDR3 reads CAGSTMDVYEQYF. The CDR3, as DNA: TGTGCCGGCAGTACAATGGACGTCTACGAGCAGTACTTC.